These T cell receptor beta chains were read from a single sample in a study of cytomegalovirus exposure and HLA in healthy donors. Sequencing was performed with immunoSEQ multiplex PCR; in TCRdb, only in-frame clones are kept and a portion is missing. The sample holds roughly 190,000 clones, around 77% seen once. Sequenced sample: PBMCs. The receptors shown here come from a woman between 25 and 40 years old in good health and CMV-seropositive. Both conserved end residues are part of each CDR3. The D gene is left open where the match is weak. Clone size appears in some rows only: once, few, many, or a class for an expanded clone.

J,D,V,size,DNA,CDR3
TRBJ2-3,TRBD2,TRBV7-9,-,TGTGCCAGCAGCTCGGGAGGTAGTTGGGAAGATACGCAGTATTTT,CASSSGGSWEDTQYF
TRBJ2-5,TRBD1,TRBV2,-,TGTGCCAGCAGTGAGGGACAGGGGGGAAAGGAGACCCAGTACTTC,CASSEGQGGKETQYF
TRBJ2-7,TRBD2,TRBV14,-,TGTGCCAGCAGCCAAGACGGGAGGGAGGGCGCCTACGAGCAGTACTTC,CASSQDGREGAYEQYF
TRBJ2-7,TRBD1,TRBV29-1,-,TGCAGCGTTGAGGACAGGATTTCCTACGAGCAGTACTTC,CSVEDRISYEQYF
TRBJ1-1,-,TRBV7-2,-,TGTGCCAGCAGCTTCGTCGCGGGGGAGAGTCGAGCTTTCTTT,CASSFVAGESRAFF
TRBJ1-2,TRBD1,TRBV29-1,-,TGCAGCGGACAGGGGAGTAACTATGGCTACACCTTC,CSGQGSNYGYTF
TRBJ2-7,-,TRBV30,-,TGTGCCTGGGGTAGCTCCTACGAGCAGTACTTC,CAWGSSYEQYF
TRBJ2-3,TRBD2,TRBV19,few,TGTGCCAGTAGTATAGATCTGGCTAGCGGAGCTCAAGATACGCAGTATTTT,CASSIDLASGAQDTQYF
TRBJ2-7,-,TRBV14,-,TGTGCCAGCAGCCAAGTCAGGGTCTGCCACGAGCAGTACTTC,CASSQVRVCHEQYF
TRBJ2-7,-,TRBV29-1,-,TGCAGCGTTGAATCTGGGGGGGGCTTCGAGCAGTACTTC,CSVESGGGFEQYF
TRBJ2-1,TRBD1,TRBV5-1,-,TGCGCGACACGACAGGGGGCTAATGAGCAGTTCTTC,CATRQGANEQFF
TRBJ1-2,-,TRBV18,-,TGTGCCAGCTCACTTACGGGGGGTCGAGACTATGGCTACACCTTC,CASSLTGGRDYGYTF
TRBJ1-2,-,TRBV28,-,TGTGCCAGCAGTTTGGAGGGCAACTATGGCTACACCTTC,CASSLEGNYGYTF
TRBJ2-1,-,TRBV10-3,-,TGTGCCATCAGCCGAGGAGGTGAGCAGTTCTTC,CAISRGGEQFF
TRBJ1-2,TRBD1,TRBV10-3,few,TGTGCCATCAGTCAAGGGACAGGGTCTAACTATGGCTACACCTTC,CAISQGTGSNYGYTF
TRBJ2-1,-,TRBV7-9,-,TGTGCCAGCAGCTTAACAGGGCCCAAGGTGGGTGAGCAGTTCTTC,CASSLTGPKVGEQFF
TRBJ1-2,-,TRBV10-2,once,TGCGCCAGCAGTGAGTTTGGGGGAGGCTATGGCTACACCTTC,CASSEFGGGYGYTF
TRBJ2-7,TRBD2,TRBV6-5,few,TGTGCCAGCAGAGGACTAGCGATCTACGAGCAGTACTTC,CASRGLAIYEQYF
TRBJ1-1,TRBD1,TRBV10-3,-,TGTGCCATCAGTGAGTCAGGGACAGGCGAGACTGAAGCTTTCTTT,CAISESGTGETEAFF